The 10 T cell receptor beta chains below come from one sample, sequenced in a study of cytomegalovirus exposure and HLA in healthy donors. The PCR made use of 60 Vbeta and 13 Jbeta primers. The data were produced by immunoSEQ multiplex PCR, yet TCRdb's version contains in-frame clones alone and is incomplete. There are around 190,000 clones in the sample; approximately 75% occur only once, and over 4% lies in the top ten. The sample comprised PBMCs. These receptors were obtained from a man aged 30-40 years in good health and CMV-seropositive.

This CDR3 is CSVGKISGGSDTQYF. The DNA for the CDR3 is TGCAGCGTTGGCAAGATTAGCGGGGGGTCAGATACGCAGTATTTT. The rearrangement links TRBV29-1 to TRBJ2-3, with 10 bases aligning to TRBD2. This CDR3 has 15 residues. Germline values: CDR1 SQVTM, CDR2 ANQGSEA. J was trimmed by 4 bases and V by 4 bases; bases with no gene match: 8.

This clone has just a few counts. The V call is TRBV27, the J call TRBJ1-6; no firm D call. Trimming removed 6 bases at V and 0 bases at J, with 9 bases between. The CDR3 has 15 amino acids. Germline assignment: CDR1 MNHEY and CDR2 SMNVEV (reference sequence). CDR3 residues: CASSRRSSYNSPLHF. CDR3 DNA: TGTGCCAGCAGCCGACGGAGCTCCTATAATTCACCCCTCCACTTT.

This chain uses TRBV5-6 with TRBJ2-1, with 10 bases that match TRBD1. The CDR3 has 15 amino acids. V shed 4 bases and J 3 bases; nucleotides not matched to a gene: 4. Germline CDR1 reads SGHDT; CDR2 reads YYEEEE. The CDR3 DNA is TGTGCCAGCAGCGAGGGACAGGGGCTCTACAATGAGCAGTTCTTC. Translated, it gives CASSEGQGLYNEQFF.

The chain has TRBV7-2 and TRBJ1-1; D is possibly TRBD1 (5 bases). Germline V gives CDR1 SGHTA, CDR2 FQGNSA. With 2 bases removed from V and 1 base from J, the gap between germline ends came to 8 bases. This CDR3 contains 14 residues. CDR3 in DNA: TGTGCCAGCAGCTTACAAACAGGGAACACTGAAGCTTTCTTT. Translating gives CASSLQTGNTEAFF.

V and J are TRBV18 and TRBJ2-3; D is unclear. This CDR3 has 11 amino acids. CDR1 is KGHSH and CDR2 is LQKENI in the germline V gene. V was pared by 5 bases and J by 3 bases, with 3 bases between. CDR3 region: CASSSTDTQYF. The CDR3 bases are TGTGCCAGCTCATCGACAGATACGCAGTATTTT. The variable domain in full, with the rest retrieved from reference TRBV18 and TRBJ2-3, is NAGVMQNPRHLVRRRGQEARLRCSPMKGHSHVYWYRQLPEEGLKFMVYLQKENIIDESGMPKERFSAEFPKEGPSILRIQQVVRGDSAAYFCASSSTDTQYFGPGTRLTVL.

The CDR3, as DNA: TGTGCCAGCAGCTTCCGACTGGGTGGGGAGCAGTACTTC. Protein product: CASSFRLGGEQYF. This chain uses TRBV11-2 with TRBJ2-7; D not certain. CDR1 and CDR2 (germline): SGHAT, FQNNGV. The CDR3 length is 13 residues. The ends were cut back, 3 bases at V and 7 bases at J, with 13 bases in the middle.

The V and J genes are TRBV25-1 and TRBJ2-1; 7 bases agree with TRBD1. Germline CDR1 and CDR2: MGHDK and SYGVNS. The CDR3 totals 12 residues. The V gene end was trimmed by 7 bases and the J gene end by 9 bases; junction bases not matched to a gene: 6. The CDR3 spells CASTQGLGEQFF. The CDR3 DNA is TGTGCCAGCACACAGGGGTTGGGTGAGCAGTTCTTC.

This rearrangement joins TRBV7-2 to TRBJ2-1, with TRBD2 matching 10 bases. V lost 6 bases to trimming and J lost 7 bases; unmatched junction nucleotides: 9. CDR3 length: 15 residues. Germline values: CDR1 SGHTA, CDR2 FQGNSA. The CDR3 here is CASRQAGGTTNEQFF. The CDR3 coding sequence is TGTGCCAGCAGGCAAGCGGGGGGGACTACGAATGAGCAGTTCTTC. Drawing the rest from reference TRBV7-2 and TRBJ2-1, the complete variable domain is GAGVSQSPSNKVTEKGKDVELRCDPISGHTALYWYRQSLGQGLEFLIYFQGNSAPDKSGLPSDRFSAERTGGSVSTLTIQRTQQEDSAVYLCASRQAGGTTNEQFFGPGTRLTVL.

The chain couples TRBV5-1 to TRBJ1-4, with TRBD1 matching over 10 bases. CDR3 length equals 14 residues. The V and J ends lost 4 bases and 8 bases, in that order; junction bases with no gene match: 5. In germline, CDR1 is SGHRS, CDR2 YFSETQ. The CDR3 bases are TGCGCCAGCAGCCTCGGACAGGGGGGAGAAAAACTGTTTTTT. The encoded protein is CASSLGQGGEKLFF.

The rearrangement uses TRBV9 and TRBJ2-1, with 11 bases fitting TRBD2. This CDR3 spans 15 amino acids. The germline V gene encodes CDR1 SGDLS and CDR2 YYNGEE. J was trimmed by 3 bases and V by 1 base; bases with no gene match: 0. The CDR3 DNA reads as TGTGCCAGCAGCGTAACTAGCGGGAGCTACAATGAGCAGTTCTTC. This translates into CASSVTSGSYNEQFF.